This record concerns one TCR beta chain sequence. The antigen remains undetermined. This record belongs to a study of cytomegalovirus exposure and HLA in healthy donors. General study results and limits: Researchers reported in a later analysis that common viral pathogens appeared linked to several top clusters.

CDR3 length: 16 residues. Trimming took 0 bases from V and 3 from J, leaving 11 bases between them. Germline V gene sequence: CDR1 LGHNA, CDR2 YNFKEQ. Vbeta (60) and Jbeta (13) primers were used in the PCR. Data came from immunoSEQ multiplex PCR; TCRdb stores just in-frame clones and leaves some out. The sample holds about 130,000 clones, around 72% seen once. The donors, nominally healthy at sampling, likely had unrecorded immune exposures. V and J are TRBV4-2 and TRBJ2-2; D is ambiguous. This receptor was identified in a man aged 18 to 30 in good health and CMV-seropositive. Material: PBMCs. This CDR3 is CASSQEMRSYTGELFF. The CDR3 DNA is TGTGCCAGCAGCCAAGAGATGCGGAGTTACACCGGGGAGCTGTTTTTT.